The clone carrying this T cell receptor (beta chain) appeared a few times. From the RT-PCR reads, TCRdb called clonotypes with MiXCR, one entry per CDR3 protein. This sample has 550,000 to 750,000 distinct CDR3 sequences, with around 14% found just once. With 7 bases clipped from V and 7 bases from J, the junction kept 4 bases outside the gene matches. The CDR3 sequence is 13 residues long. Looked up from germline, CDR1 is SGHRS and CDR2 is YFSETQ. Sequenced material: memory CD4+ T cells from blood. The receptor was derived from a female donor in good health, serving as a healthy control. J is TRBJ2-1 and V is TRBV5-1; 11 bases fit TRBD2. The CDR3 here is CASHSGRGNEQFF. The CDR3, as DNA: TGCGCCAGCCATAGCGGGAGGGGAAATGAGCAGTTCTTC.